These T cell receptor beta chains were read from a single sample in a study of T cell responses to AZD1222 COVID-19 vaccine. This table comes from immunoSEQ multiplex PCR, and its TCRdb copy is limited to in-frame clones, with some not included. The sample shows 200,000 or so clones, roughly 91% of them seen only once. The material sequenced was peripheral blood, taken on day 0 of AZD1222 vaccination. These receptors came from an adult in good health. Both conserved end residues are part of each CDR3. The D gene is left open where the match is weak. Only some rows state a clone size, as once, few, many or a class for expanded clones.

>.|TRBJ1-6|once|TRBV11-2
CASSLDRGSPLHF
TGTGCCAGCAGCTTAGATAGGGGCTCACCCCTCCACTTT
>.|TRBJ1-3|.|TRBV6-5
CASSPRGGIRNTIYF
TGTGCCAGCAGTCCTCGTGGGGGTATCAGAAACACCATATATTTT
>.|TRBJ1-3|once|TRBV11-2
CASSRSRVSGNTIYF
TGTGCCAGCAGCCGGTCCCGGGTGTCTGGAAACACCATATATTTT
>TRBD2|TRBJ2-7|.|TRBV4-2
CASSQDLTGGRNEQYF
TGTGCCAGCAGCCAAGACCTAACGGGGGGGCGGAACGAGCAGTACTTC
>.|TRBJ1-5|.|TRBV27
CASTPRSGGNQPQHF
TGTGCCAGCACCCCGCGGTCGGGTGGCAATCAGCCCCAGCATTTT
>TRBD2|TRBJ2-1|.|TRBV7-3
CASSSGLAGSSYNEQFF
TGTGCCAGCAGCTCGGGACTAGCGGGGAGCTCCTACAATGAGCAGTTCTTC
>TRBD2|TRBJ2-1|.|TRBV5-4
CASSLIWGLEGNEQFF
TGTGCCAGCAGCTTGATATGGGGACTAGAGGGCAATGAGCAGTTCTTC
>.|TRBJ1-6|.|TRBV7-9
CASSLEGVASPLHF
TGTGCCAGCAGCTTAGAGGGTGTGGCTTCACCCCTCCACTTT
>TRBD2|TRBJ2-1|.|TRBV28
CASNPSGMYNEQFF
TGTGCCAGCAATCCTAGCGGGATGTACAATGAGCAGTTCTTC
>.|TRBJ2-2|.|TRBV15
CATSRGTNTGELFF
TGTGCCACCAGCAGAGGGACGAACACCGGGGAGCTGTTTTTT
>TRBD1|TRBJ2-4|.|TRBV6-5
CASSPDRVRWIQYF
TGTGCCAGCAGCCCGGACAGGGTGAGGTGGATTCAGTACTTC
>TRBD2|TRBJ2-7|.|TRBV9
CASSVGTSGHTTSYEQYF
TGTGCCAGCAGCGTAGGGACTAGCGGGCACACAACCTCCTACGAGCAGTACTTC
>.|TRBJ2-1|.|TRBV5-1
CASSLGVGTGNEQFF
TGCGCCAGCAGCTTGGGGGTCGGTACCGGCAATGAGCAGTTCTTC
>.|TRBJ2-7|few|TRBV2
CASIEGVIGYEQYF
TGTGCCAGCATCGAGGGGGTAATAGGTTACGAGCAGTACTTC
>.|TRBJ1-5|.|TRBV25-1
CASSVGQPNQPQHF
TGTGCCAGCAGTGTTGGTCAGCCTAATCAGCCCCAGCATTTT
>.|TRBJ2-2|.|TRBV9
CASSVQGAGTGELFF
TGTGCCAGCAGCGTACAAGGGGCGGGCACCGGGGAGCTGTTTTTT
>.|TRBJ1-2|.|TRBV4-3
CASSQDRFNYGYTF
TGCGCCAGCAGCCAAGATCGCTTTAACTATGGCTACACCTTC
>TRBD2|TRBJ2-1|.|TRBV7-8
CASGLALFNEQFF
TGTGCCAGCGGACTAGCCCTCTTTAATGAGCAGTTCTTC
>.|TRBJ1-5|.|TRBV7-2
CASSLDWGSNQPQHF
TGTGCCAGCAGCTTAGATTGGGGGAGCAATCAGCCCCAGCATTTT
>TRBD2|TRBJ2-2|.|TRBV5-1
CASSRGTSGNTGELFF
TGCGCCAGCAGTAGGGGGACTAGCGGGAACACCGGGGAGCTGTTTTTT
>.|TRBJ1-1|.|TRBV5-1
CASSLGAGMNTEAFF
TGCGCCAGCAGCTTGGGGGCAGGGATGAACACTGAAGCTTTCTTT
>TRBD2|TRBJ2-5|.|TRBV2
CASSPGLAGQETQYF
TGTGCCAGCAGTCCCGGACTAGCGGGACAAGAGACCCAGTACTTC
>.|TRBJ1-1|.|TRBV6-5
CASSPPVGTEAFF
TGTGCCAGCAGTCCTCCTGTGGGCACTGAAGCTTTCTTT
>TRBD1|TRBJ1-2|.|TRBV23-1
CASSPTPGTGGSYGYTF
TGCGCCAGCAGTCCTACCCCCGGGACAGGGGGTAGTTATGGCTACACCTTC
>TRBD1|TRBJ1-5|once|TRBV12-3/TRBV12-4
CASSTTGNQPQHF
TGTGCCAGCAGCACGACAGGGAATCAGCCCCAGCATTTT
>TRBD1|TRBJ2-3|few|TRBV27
CASSLTPGGVTDTQYF
TGTGCCAGCAGTTTGACCCCAGGGGGCGTGACAGATACGCAGTATTTT
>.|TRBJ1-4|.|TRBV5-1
CASTRGAGFDEKLFF
TGCGCCAGCACCCGGGGGGCAGGGTTCGACGAAAAACTGTTTTTT
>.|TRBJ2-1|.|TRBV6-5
CASSRDGENEQFF
TGTGCCAGCAGCCGGGACGGGGAGAATGAGCAGTTCTTC
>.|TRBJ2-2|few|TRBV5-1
CASSLQPGARTGELFF
TGCGCCAGCAGCTTGCAGCCGGGAGCGCGGACCGGGGAGCTGTTTTTT
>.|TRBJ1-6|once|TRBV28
CASRGNHGSYNSPLHF
TGTGCCAGCAGGGGGAACCACGGCTCCTATAATTCACCCCTCCACTTT
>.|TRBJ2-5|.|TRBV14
CASSQDLRVEETQYF
TGTGCCAGCAGCCAAGATCTTCGAGTCGAAGAGACCCAGTACTTC
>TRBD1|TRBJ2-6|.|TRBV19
CASSIAPQGFGANVLTF
TGTGCCAGTAGTATTGCCCCACAGGGGTTCGGGGCCAACGTCCTGACTTTC
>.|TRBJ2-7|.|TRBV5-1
CASSLSRQGHEQYF
TGCGCCAGCAGCTTAAGTCGGCAGGGGCACGAGCAGTACTTC